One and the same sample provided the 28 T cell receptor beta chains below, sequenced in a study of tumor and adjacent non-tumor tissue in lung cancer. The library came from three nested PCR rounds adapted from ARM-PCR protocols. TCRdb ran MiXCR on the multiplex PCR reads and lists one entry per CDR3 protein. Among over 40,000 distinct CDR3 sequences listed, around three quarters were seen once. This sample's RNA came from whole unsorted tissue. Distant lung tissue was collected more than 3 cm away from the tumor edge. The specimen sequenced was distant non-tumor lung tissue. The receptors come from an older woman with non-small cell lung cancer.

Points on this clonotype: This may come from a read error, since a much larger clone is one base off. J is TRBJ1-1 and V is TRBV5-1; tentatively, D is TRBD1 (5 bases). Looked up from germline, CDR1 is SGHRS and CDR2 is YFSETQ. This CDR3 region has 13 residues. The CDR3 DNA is TGCGCCAGCAGCTTGGAGGACAACACTGAAGTTTTCTTT. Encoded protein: CASSLEDNTEVFF. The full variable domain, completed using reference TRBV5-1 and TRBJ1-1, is KAGVTQTPRYLIKTRGQQVTLSCSPISGHRSVSWYQQTPGQGLQFLFEYFSETQRNKGNFPGRFSGRQFSNSRSEMNVSTLELGDSALYLCASSLEDNTEVFFGQGTRLTVV.

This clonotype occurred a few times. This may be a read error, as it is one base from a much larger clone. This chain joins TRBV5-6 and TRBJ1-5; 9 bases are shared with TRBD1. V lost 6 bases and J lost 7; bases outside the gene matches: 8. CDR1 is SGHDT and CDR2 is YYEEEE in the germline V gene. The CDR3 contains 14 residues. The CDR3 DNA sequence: TGTGCCAGCAACAGGGGACAGGGACAACAGCCCCAGCATTTT. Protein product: CASNRGQGQQPQHF. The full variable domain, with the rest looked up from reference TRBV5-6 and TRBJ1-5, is DAGVTQSPTHLIKTRGQQVTLRCSPKSGHDTVSWYQQALGQGPQFIFQYYEEEERQRGNFPDRFSGHQFPNYSSELNVNALLLGDSALYLCASNRGQGQQPQHFGDGTRLSIL.

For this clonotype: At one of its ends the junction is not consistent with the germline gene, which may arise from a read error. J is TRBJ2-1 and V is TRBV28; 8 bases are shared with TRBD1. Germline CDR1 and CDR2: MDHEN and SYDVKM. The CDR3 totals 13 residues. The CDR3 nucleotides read TGTGCCTGCAGGGGGCCCCTGGCGGATGAGCAGTTCTTC. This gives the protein CACRGPLADEQFF.

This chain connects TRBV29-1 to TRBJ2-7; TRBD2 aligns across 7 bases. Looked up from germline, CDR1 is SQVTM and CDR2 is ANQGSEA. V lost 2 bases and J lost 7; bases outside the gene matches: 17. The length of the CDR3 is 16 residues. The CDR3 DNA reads TGCAGCGTTGAATTCGCCGGCGGGAGCTCTACTGCTGAGCAGTACTTC. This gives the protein CSVEFAGGSSTAEQYF.

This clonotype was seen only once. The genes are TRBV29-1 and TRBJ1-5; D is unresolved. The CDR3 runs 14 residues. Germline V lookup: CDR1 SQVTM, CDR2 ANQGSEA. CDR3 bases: TGCAGAGTTCAGCAGGAGTATGGGAATCAGCCCCAGCATTTT. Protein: CRVQQEYGNQPQHF.

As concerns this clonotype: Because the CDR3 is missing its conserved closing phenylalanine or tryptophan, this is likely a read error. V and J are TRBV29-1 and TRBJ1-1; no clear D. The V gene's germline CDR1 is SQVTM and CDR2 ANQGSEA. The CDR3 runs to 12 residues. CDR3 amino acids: CIVLPGNTEAFL. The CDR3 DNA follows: TGCATCGTGCTCCCAGGGAACACTGAAGCTTTCCTT.

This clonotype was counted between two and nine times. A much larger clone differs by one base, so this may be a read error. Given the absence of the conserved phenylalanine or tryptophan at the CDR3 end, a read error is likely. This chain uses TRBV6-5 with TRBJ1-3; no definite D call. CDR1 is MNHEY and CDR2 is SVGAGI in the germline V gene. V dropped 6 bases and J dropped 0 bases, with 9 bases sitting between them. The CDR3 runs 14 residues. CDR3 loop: CASRGFSSGNTIYL. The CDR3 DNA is TGTGCCAGCAGGGGGTTCAGCTCTGGAAACACCATATATCTT.

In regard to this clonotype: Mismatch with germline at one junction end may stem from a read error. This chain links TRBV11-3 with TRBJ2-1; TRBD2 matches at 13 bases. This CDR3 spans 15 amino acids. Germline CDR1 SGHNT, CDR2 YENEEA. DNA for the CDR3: TGTGCCAGCAGTACCGGGACTAGCGGGGTTGTTGAGGAGTCCTTC. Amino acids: CASSTGTSGVVEESF.

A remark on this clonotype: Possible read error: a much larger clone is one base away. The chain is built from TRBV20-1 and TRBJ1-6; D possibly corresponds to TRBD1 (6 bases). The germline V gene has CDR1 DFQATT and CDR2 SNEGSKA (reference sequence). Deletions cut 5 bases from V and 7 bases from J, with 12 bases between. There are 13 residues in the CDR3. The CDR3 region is CSASRTDNSPLHF. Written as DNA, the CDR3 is TGCAGTGCTTCCAGGACAGACAATTCACCCCTCCACTTT.

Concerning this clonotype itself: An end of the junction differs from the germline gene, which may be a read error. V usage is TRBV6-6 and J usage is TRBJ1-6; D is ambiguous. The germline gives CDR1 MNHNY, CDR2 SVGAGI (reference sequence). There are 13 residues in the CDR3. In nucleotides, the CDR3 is TGTGCCAGCAGTTCAGCTGACGCTTCATCCCTCCACTTT. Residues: CASSSADASSLHF.

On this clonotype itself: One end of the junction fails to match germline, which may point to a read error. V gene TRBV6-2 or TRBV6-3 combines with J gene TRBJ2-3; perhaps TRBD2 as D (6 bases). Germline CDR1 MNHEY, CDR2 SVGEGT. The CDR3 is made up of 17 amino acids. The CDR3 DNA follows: TGTGCCAGCACTTTGCGCGGAGAGACCTCCGGGAGAGATATGCAGTATTTT. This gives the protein CASTLRGETSGRDMQYF.

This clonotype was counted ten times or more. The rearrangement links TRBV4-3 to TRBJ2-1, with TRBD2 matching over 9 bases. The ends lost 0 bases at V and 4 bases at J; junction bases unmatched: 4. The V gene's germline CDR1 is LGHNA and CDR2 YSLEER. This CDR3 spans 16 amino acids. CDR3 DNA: TGCGCCAGCAGCCAAGAAGCAAGCGGGAGGTACAATGAGCAGTTCTTC. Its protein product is CASSQEASGRYNEQFF.

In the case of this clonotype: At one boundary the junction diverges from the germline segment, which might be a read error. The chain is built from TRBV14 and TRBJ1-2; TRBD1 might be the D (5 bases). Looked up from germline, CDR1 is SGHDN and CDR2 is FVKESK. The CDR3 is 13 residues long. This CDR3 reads CVSSHTRDGVSTF. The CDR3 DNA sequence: TGTGTCAGCAGCCACACCCGGGACGGGGTTAGCACCTTC.

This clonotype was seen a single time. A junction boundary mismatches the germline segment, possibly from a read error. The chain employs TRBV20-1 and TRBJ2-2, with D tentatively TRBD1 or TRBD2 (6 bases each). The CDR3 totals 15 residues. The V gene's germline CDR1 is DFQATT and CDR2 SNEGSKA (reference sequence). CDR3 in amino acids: CSARAIGRDTGELFF. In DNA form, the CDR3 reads TGCAGTGCTAGAGCCATAGGGCGGGACACCGGGGAGCTCTTTTTT.

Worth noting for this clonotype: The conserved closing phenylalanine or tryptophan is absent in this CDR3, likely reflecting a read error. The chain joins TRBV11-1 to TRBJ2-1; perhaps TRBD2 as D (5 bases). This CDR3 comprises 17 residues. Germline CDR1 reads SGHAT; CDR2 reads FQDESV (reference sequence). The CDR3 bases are TGTGTCAGCAGCCGGGGTATTGCAGCGAGCTCCTACAATGAGCAGTTCCTC. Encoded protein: CVSSRGIAASSYNEQFL.

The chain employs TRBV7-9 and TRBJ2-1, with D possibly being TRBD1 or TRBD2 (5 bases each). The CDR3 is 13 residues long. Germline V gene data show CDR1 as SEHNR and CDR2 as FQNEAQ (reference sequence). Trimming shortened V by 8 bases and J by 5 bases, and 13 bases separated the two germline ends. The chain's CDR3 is CASRDMDNNEQFF. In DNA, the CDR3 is TGTGCCAGCCGGGATATGGACAACAATGAGCAGTTCTTC.

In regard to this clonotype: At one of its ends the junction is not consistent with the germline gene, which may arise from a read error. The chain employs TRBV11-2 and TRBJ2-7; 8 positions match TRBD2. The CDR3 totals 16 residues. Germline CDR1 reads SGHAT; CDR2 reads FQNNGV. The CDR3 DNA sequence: TGTGCCAGCAGGTTAGGATACGCGGGGGGCCCCAACGCGCAGTACTTC. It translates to CASRLGYAGGPNAQYF. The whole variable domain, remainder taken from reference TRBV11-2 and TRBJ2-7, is EAGVAQSPRYKIIEKRQSVAFWCNPISGHATLYWYQQILGQGPKLLIQFQNNGVVDDSQLPKDRFSAERLKGVDSTLKIQPAKLEDSAVYLCASRLGYAGGPNAQYFGPGTRLTVT.

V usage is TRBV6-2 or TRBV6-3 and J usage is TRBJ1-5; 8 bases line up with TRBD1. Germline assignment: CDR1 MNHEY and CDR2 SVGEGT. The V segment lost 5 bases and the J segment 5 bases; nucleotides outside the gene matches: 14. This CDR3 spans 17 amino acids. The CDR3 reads CASSLTRTGTKDQPQHF. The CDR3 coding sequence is TGTGCCAGCAGTCTAACCCGGACAGGGACGAAGGATCAGCCCCAGCATTTT.

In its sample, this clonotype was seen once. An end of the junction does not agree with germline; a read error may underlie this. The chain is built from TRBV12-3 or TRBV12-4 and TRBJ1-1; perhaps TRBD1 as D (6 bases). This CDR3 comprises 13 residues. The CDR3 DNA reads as TGTGCCAGCACCAGAGGGGGGCCCACTGAAGCTCTCTTC. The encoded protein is CASTRGGPTEALF.

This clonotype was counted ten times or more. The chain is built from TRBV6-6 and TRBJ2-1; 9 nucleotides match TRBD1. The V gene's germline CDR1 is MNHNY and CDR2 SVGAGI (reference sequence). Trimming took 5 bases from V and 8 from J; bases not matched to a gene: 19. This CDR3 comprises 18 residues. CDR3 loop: CASSHRGLVWASYDEQFF. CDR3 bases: TGTGCCAGCAGTCACAGGGGGCTGGTCTGGGCGTCGTACGATGAGCAGTTCTTC.

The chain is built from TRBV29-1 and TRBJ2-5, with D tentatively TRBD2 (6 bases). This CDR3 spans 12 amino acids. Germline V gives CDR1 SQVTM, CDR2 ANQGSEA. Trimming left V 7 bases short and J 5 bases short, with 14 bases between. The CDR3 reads CSGGVGRETQYF. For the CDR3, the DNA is TGCAGCGGTGGTGTAGGGAGGGAGACCCAGTACTTC.

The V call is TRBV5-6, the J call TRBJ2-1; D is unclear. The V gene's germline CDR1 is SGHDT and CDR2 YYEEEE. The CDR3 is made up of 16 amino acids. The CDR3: CTISLLMQASYNEQFF. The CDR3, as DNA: TGTACCATCAGCTTGTTGATGCAGGCCTCCTACAATGAGCAGTTCTTC.

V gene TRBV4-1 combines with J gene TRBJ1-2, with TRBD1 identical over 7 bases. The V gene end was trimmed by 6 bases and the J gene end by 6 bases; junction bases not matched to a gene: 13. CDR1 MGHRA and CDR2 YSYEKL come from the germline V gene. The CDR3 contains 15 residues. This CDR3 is CASSPTGSGGHGYTF. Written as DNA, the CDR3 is TGCGCCAGCAGTCCGACAGGGTCTGGGGGCCATGGCTACACCTTC.

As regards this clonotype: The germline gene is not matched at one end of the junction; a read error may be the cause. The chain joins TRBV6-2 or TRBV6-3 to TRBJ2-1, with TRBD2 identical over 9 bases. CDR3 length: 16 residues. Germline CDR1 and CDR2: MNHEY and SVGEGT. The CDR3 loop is CVSSYTAGGPRNEQFF. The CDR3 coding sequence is TGTGTCAGCAGTTATACAGCGGGAGGCCCCCGGAATGAGCAGTTCTTC.

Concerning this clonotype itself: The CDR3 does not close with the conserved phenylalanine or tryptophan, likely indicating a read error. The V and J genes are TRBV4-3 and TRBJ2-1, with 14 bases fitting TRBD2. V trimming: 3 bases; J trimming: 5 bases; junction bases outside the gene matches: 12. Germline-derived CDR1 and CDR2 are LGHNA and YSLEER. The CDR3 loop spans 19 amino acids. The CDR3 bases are TGCGCCAGCAGCCAGTATGGGACTAGCGGGAGTATAGCAAACAATGAGCAGTTCCTC. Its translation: CASSQYGTSGSIANNEQFL.

The DNA of the CDR3 is TGTGCCAGCAGCCAGGCTACCCGGAGAGCTTTTTCTGGGGCCAACGTCCTGACTTTC. Its protein product is CASSQATRRAFSGANVLTF. The chain combines TRBV4-2 with TRBJ2-6; D call uncertain. The CDR3 has 19 residues. V was pared by 3 bases and J by 1 base, with 19 bases between. CDR1 LGHNA and CDR2 YNFKEQ come from the germline V gene.

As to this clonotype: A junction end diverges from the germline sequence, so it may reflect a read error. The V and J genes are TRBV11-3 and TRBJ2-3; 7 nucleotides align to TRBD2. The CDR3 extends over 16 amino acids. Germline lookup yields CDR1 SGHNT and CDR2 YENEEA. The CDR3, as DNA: TGTGCCAGCAGCCCCCGCCAGAGGGAGGGCACAGATACGCGGTATTTT. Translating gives CASSPRQREGTDTRYF.

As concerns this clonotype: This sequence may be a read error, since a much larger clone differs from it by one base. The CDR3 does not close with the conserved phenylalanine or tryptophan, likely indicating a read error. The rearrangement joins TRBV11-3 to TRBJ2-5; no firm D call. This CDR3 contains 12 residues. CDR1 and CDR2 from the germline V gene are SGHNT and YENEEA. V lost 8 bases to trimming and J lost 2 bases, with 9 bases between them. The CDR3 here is CASGGRQETQYI. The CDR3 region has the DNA TGTGCCAGCGGCGGACGGCAAGAGACCCAGTACATC.